Shown below are 18 T cell receptor beta chains from a single sample sequenced in a study of identical twins (dated by TCRdb to the mid-2010s). Library method: 5' RACE. Sequencing used an Illumina HiSeq 2000. TCRdb's own reprocessing of the public reads used fastp at Q25 and MiXCR and kept productive beta chains. Records with the same CDR3 protein are collapsed into one entry carrying the most frequent genes and DNA. This sample comprises about 470,000 distinct CDR3 sequences, around 24% of them detected only once. 2.9% of the sample goes to the ten largest clones. The sample was also linked to a second study, of T cells expressing NK-cell markers.

The sample was CD4+ T cells sorted from blood. The receptors stem from a woman under 30 in good health.

The chain employs TRBV30 and TRBJ2-3; D not certain. The CDR3 spans 11 residues. The V gene's germline CDR1 is GTSNPN and CDR2 SVGIG (reference sequence). V was trimmed by 0 bases and J by 9 bases, leaving 7 bases between them. CDR3 DNA: TGTGCCTGGAGTGTACTTGGGACGCAGTATTTT. Translation gives CAWSVLGTQYF.

This clonotype was counted between two and nine times. V usage is TRBV4-3 and J usage is TRBJ2-2; D is ambiguous. The CDR3 is 14 residues long. Trimming removed 0 bases from V and 0 bases from J, with 2 bases in between. Germline CDR1 reads LGHNA; CDR2 reads YSLEER. The CDR3, as DNA: TGCGCCAGCAGCCAAGAGACGAACACCGGGGAGCTGTTTTTT. This translates into CASSQETNTGELFF.

This clonotype has ten or more counts. The chain is built from TRBV6-5 and TRBJ1-1; D not resolved. Per germline, CDR1 MNHEY and CDR2 SVGAGI. Trimming left V 0 bases short and J 2 bases short, with 10 bases between. This CDR3 is built from 15 residues. CDR3 residues: CASSYSARTNTEAFF. The CDR3 nucleotides are TGTGCCAGCAGTTACTCGGCGAGGACCAACACTGAAGCTTTCTTT.

The chain combines TRBV29-1 with TRBJ1-2, with D uncertain. This CDR3 comprises 11 residues. V was clipped by 7 bases and J by 7 bases, with 13 bases between them. CDR1 is SQVTM, CDR2 ANQGSEA, per germline. The CDR3 region is CSARSGFGYTF. The CDR3 DNA reads as TGCAGCGCTCGTTCGGGTTTTGGCTACACCTTC.

In this sample, this clonotype turned up a few times. This chain joins TRBV20-1 and TRBJ2-1, with 12 bases fitting TRBD2. Germline values: CDR1 DFQATT, CDR2 SNEGSKA (reference sequence). With 3 bases clipped from V and 7 bases from J, the junction kept 10 bases outside the gene matches. The CDR3 extends over 16 amino acids. Written as DNA, the CDR3 is TGCAGTGCTAGCCGCCCTAGCGGGGGGGCTTGGAATGAGCAGTTCTTC. It specifies CSASRPSGGAWNEQFF.

A few counts support this clonotype. The chain combines TRBV20-1 with TRBJ1-1; D is perhaps TRBD1 (5 bases). The CDR3 consists of 15 residues. V was cut by 1 base and J by 6 bases, with 18 bases left in between. Per germline, CDR1 DFQATT and CDR2 SNEGSKA (reference sequence). For the CDR3, the DNA is TGCAGTGCTAGAGTTTGGGGCGGGGTGACCTCTGAAGCTTTCTTT. Translation: CSARVWGGVTSEAFF.

This clonotype showed up just a few times. CDR3 amino acids: CASSLSPGGPYEQYF. The CDR3 nucleotides read TGTGCCAGCAGCTTGTCCCCGGGAGGGCCCTACGAGCAGTACTTC. The J gene is TRBJ2-7, the V gene TRBV5-5, with 8 bases lining up with TRBD2. CDR1 is SGHKS, CDR2 YYEKEE, per germline (reference sequence). V lost 1 base, J lost 2 bases, and 5 bases stayed unmatched. The CDR3 consists of 15 residues.

This clonotype has more than one count but fewer than ten. The chain combines TRBV6-2 or TRBV6-3 with TRBJ2-7; D uncertain. V lost 6 bases, J lost 1 base, and 13 bases lay in between. Germline assignment: CDR1 MNHEY and CDR2 SVGEGT. This CDR3 is built from 14 residues. The DNA of the CDR3 is TGTGCCAGCAGCGATTCCCCAACGTCCTACGAGCAGTACTTC. It codes for CASSDSPTSYEQYF.

V and J are TRBV18 and TRBJ1-1; a weak D match, TRBD1 (5 bases). Trimming left V 6 bases short and J 4 bases short, with 12 bases between. The CDR3 sequence is 13 residues long. Germline V gene lookup returns CDR1 KGHSH and CDR2 LQKENI. CDR3 nucleotide sequence: TGTGCCAGCTCCCGAGGGGCAGGCACTGAAGCTTTCTTT. Its translation: CASSRGAGTEAFF.

The J gene is TRBJ2-3, the V gene TRBV20-1, with 7 nucleotides matching TRBD1. The CDR3 consists of 14 residues. From germline, CDR1 is DFQATT and CDR2 SNEGSKA (reference sequence). J was trimmed by 6 bases and V by 3 bases; bases with no gene match: 9. This chain's CDR3 is CSASAVARGDTQYF. The CDR3 DNA reads as TGCAGTGCTAGTGCAGTGGCCAGGGGGGATACGCAGTATTTT.

The genes are TRBV4-2 and TRBJ2-4; D unresolved. This CDR3 region has 13 residues. From germline, CDR1 is LGHNA and CDR2 YNFKEQ. V was pared by 4 bases and J by 5 bases, with 9 bases between. The CDR3 bases are TGTGCCAGCAGCCGCGAAGTCGAAAACATTCAGTACTTC. Its protein product is CASSREVENIQYF.

Points on this clonotype: An end of the junction does not agree with germline; a read error may underlie this. This sequence joins TRBV2 and TRBJ2-3; either TRBD1 or TRBD2 may fit D (5 bases each). Germline values: CDR1 SNHLY, CDR2 FYNNEI. The CDR3 extends over 15 amino acids. DNA of the CDR3: TGTGCCAGCAGGGGGACCGGGACCAGCATAGATACGCAGTATTTT. It specifies CASRGTGTSIDTQYF.

V and J are TRBV6-1 and TRBJ2-1, with TRBD1 matching over 7 bases. CDR3 length: 14 residues. V lost 6 bases and J lost 0; bases outside the gene matches: 2. In germline, CDR1 is MNHNS, CDR2 SASEGT. The CDR3 spells CASRGQTSYNEQFF. CDR3 in DNA: TGTGCCAGCAGGGGACAGACCTCCTACAATGAGCAGTTCTTC.

A few counts support this clonotype. The V call is TRBV20-1, the J call TRBJ2-1; TRBD2 matches 14 bases. The germline V gene encodes CDR1 DFQATT and CDR2 SNEGSKA (reference sequence). CDR3 length: 20 residues. V shed 5 bases and J 3 bases; nucleotides not matched to a gene: 18. CDR3 protein: CSAPRFLGTSGRGVYNEQFF. In nucleotides, the CDR3 is TGCAGTGCTCCACGTTTTCTTGGGACTAGCGGGAGAGGGGTCTACAATGAGCAGTTCTTC.

The chain uses TRBV27 and TRBJ2-5; a weak D match, TRBD1 (5 bases). The V gene lost 2 bases and the J gene lost 7 bases, with 11 bases spanning the gap. Germline assignment: CDR1 MNHEY and CDR2 SMNVEV (reference sequence). The CDR3 length is 13 residues. The CDR3 loop is CASSLQGRGTQYF. CDR3 DNA: TGTGCCAGCAGTTTACAGGGTAGGGGGACCCAGTACTTC.

V is TRBV20-1 and J is TRBJ2-7, with TRBD2 as a possible D gene (6 bases). Germline V gene lookup returns CDR1 DFQATT and CDR2 SNEGSKA (reference sequence). The CDR3 extends over 13 amino acids. With 3 bases removed from V and 4 bases from J, the gap between germline ends came to 13 bases. CDR3 in amino acids: CSASDAGHYEQYF. The CDR3 DNA reads TGCAGTGCTAGTGATGCGGGGCATTACGAGCAGTACTTC.

The table lists this clonotype with a count of one. The genes are TRBV5-1 and TRBJ2-5; no firm D call. Looked up from germline, CDR1 is SGHRS and CDR2 is YFSETQ. Trimming pared 2 bases from V and 3 bases from J, leaving 8 bases between. The CDR3 has 13 amino acids. The CDR3 DNA reads as TGCGCCAGCAGCTTAAACAGAGAAGAGACCCAGTACTTC. It encodes CASSLNREETQYF.

This clonotype was observed a handful of times. The CDR3 region has the DNA TGTGCCAGCAGCCCAATCCCAGATACGCAGTATTTT. Translated: CASSPIPDTQYF. The gene calls are TRBV7-9 and TRBJ2-3; D is uncertain. The V gene's germline CDR1 is SEHNR and CDR2 FQNEAQ (reference sequence). V was pared by 5 bases and J by 4 bases, with 7 bases between. The CDR3 runs 12 residues.